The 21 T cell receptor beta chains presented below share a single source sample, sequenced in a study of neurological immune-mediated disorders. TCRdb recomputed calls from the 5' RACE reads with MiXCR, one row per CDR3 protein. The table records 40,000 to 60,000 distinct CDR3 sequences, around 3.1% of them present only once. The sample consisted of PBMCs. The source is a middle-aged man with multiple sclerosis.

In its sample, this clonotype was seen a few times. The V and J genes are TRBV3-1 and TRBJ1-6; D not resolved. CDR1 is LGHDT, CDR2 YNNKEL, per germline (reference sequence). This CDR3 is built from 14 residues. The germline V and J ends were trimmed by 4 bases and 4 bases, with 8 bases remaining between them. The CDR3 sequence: CASSRLEYNSPLHF. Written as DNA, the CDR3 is TGTGCCAGCAGCCGGTTGGAATATAATTCACCCCTCCACTTT.

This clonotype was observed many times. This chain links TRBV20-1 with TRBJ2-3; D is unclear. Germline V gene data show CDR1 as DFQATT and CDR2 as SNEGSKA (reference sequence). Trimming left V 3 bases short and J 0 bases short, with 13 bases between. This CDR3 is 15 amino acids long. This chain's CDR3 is CSASLRLTSTDTQYF. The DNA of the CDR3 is TGCAGTGCTAGTCTTCGGTTGACTAGCACAGATACGCAGTATTTT.

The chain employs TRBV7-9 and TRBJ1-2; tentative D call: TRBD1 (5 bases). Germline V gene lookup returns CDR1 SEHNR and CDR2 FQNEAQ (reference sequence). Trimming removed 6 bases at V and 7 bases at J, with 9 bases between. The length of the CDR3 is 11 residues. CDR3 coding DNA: TGTGCCAGCAGTCGCCAGGGTGGCTACACCTTC. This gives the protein CASSRQGGYTF.

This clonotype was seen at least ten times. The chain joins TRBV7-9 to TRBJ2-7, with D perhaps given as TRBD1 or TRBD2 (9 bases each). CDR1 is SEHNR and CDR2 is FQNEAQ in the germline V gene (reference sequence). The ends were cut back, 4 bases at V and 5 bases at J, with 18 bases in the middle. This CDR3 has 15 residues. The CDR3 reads CASSSLAGQGNEQYF. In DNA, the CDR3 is TGTGCCAGCAGCTCTCTAGCGGGACAGGGCAACGAGCAGTACTTC.

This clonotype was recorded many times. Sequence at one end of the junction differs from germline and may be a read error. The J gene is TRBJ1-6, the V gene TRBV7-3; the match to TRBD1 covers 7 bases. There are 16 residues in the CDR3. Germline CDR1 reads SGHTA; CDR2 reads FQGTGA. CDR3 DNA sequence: TGTGCCAGCACCACCCAAATACAGGGGAGGCACTCACCCCTCAACTTT. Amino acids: CASTTQIQGRHSPLNF.

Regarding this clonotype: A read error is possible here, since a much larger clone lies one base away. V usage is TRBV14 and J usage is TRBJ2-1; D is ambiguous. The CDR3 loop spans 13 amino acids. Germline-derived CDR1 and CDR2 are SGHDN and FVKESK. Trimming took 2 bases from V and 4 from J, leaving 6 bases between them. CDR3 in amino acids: CASSQTVYNEQFF. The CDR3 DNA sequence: TGTGCCAGCAGCCAAACGGTATACAATGAGCAGTTCTTC.

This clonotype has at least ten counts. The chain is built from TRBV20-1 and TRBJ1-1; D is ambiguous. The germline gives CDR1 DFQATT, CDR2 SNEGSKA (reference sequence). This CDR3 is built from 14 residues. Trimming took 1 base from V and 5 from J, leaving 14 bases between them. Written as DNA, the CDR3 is TGCAGTGCTAGAGGGGGAAACCCTGGGACTGAAGCTTTCTTT. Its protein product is CSARGGNPGTEAFF.

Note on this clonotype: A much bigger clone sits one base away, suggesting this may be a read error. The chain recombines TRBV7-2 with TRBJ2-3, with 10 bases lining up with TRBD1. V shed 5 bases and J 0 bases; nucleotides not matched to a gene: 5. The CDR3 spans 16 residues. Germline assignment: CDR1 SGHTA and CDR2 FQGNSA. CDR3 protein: CASSGQGVWSTDTQYF. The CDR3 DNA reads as TGTGCCAGCAGCGGACAGGGGGTTTGGAGCACAGATACGCAGTATTTT. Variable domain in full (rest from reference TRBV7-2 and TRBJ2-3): GAGVSQSPSNKVTEKGKDVELRCDPISGHTALYWYRQSLGQGLEFLIYFQGNSAPDKSGLPSDRFSAERTGGSVSTLTIQRTQQEDSAVYLCASSGQGVWSTDTQYFGPGTRLTVL.

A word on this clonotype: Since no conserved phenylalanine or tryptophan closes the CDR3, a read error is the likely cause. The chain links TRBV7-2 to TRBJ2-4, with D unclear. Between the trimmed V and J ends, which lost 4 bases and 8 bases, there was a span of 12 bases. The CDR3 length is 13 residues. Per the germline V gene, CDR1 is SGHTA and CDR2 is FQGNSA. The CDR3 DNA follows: TGTGCCAGCAGCTCATATGCTCAGGACATTCAGTACATC. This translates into CASSSYAQDIQYI.

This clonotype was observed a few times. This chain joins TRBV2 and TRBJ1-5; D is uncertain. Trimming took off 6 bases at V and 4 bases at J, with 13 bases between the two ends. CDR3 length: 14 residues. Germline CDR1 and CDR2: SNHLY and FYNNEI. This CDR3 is CASSDLTRNQPQHF. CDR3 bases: TGTGCCAGCAGCGATCTAACAAGGAATCAGCCCCAGCATTTT.

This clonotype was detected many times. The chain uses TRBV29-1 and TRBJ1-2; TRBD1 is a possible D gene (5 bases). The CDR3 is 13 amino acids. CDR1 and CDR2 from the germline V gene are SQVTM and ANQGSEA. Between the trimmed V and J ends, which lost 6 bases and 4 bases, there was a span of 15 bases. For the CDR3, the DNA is TGCAGCGTCTTAGGGGATTTCGGCTATGGCTACACCTTC. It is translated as CSVLGDFGYGYTF.

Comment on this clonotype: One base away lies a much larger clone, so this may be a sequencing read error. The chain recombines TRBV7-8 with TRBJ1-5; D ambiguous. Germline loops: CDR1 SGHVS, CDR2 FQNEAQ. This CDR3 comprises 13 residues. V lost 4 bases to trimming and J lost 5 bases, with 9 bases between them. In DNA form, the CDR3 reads TGTGCCAGCAGCTCCAAAAGTGATCAGCCCCAGCATTTT. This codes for CASSSKSDQPQHF. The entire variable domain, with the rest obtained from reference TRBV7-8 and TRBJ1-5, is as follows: GAGVSQSPRYKVAKRGQDVALRCDPISGHVSLFWYQQALGQGPEFLTYFQNEAQLDKSGLPSDRFFAERPEGSVSTLKIQRTQQEDSAVYLCASSSKSDQPQHFGDGTRLSIL.

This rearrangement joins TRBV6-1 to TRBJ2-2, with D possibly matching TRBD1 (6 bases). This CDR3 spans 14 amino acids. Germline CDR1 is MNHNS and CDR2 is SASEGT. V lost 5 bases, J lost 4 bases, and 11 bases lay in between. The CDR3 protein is CASSKRTVTGELFF. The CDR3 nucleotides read TGTGCCAGCAGTAAACGGACAGTCACCGGGGAGCTGTTTTTT.

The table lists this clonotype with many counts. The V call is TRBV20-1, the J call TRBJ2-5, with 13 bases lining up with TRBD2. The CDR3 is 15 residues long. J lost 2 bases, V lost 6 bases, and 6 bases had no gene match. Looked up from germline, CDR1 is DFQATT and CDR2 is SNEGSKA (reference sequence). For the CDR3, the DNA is TGCAGTGCGAGGACTAGCGGGGGCCAACAAGAGACCCAGTACTTC. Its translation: CSARTSGGQQETQYF.

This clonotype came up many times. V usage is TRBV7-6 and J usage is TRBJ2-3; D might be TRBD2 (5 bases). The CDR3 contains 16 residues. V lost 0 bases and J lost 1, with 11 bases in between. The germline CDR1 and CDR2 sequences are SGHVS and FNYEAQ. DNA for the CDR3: TGTGCCAGCAGCTTAGCGCCCGGGGTGGGCACAGATACGCAGTATTTT. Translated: CASSLAPGVGTDTQYF.

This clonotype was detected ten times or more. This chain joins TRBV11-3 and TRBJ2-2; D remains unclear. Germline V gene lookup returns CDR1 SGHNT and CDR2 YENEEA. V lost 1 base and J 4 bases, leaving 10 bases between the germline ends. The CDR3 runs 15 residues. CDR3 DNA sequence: TGTGCCAGCAGCTTAGGTCGGATCTTCACCGGGGAGCTGTTTTTT. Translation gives CASSLGRIFTGELFF.

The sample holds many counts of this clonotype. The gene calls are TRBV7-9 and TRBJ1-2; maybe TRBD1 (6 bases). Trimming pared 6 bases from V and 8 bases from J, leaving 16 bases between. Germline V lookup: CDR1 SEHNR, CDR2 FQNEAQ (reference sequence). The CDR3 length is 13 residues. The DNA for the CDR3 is TGTGCCAGCAGTCTAACAGGGTCGAGGGGCTACACCTTC. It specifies CASSLTGSRGYTF.

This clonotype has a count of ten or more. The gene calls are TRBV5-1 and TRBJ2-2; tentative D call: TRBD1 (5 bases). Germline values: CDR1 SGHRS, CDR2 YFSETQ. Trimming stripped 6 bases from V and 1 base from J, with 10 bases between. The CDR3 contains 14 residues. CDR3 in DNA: TGCGCCAGCACGGCCCAGGGGAACACCGGGGAGCTGTTTTTT. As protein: CASTAQGNTGELFF. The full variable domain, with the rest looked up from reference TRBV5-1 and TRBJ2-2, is KAGVTQTPRYLIKTRGQQVTLSCSPISGHRSVSWYQQTPGQGLQFLFEYFSETQRNKGNFPGRFSGRQFSNSRSEMNVSTLELGDSALYLCASTAQGNTGELFFGEGSRLTVL.

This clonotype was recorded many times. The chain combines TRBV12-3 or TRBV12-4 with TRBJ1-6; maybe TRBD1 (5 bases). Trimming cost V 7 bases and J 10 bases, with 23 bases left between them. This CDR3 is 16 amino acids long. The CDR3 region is CASTRDVDISGSPLHF. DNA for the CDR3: TGTGCCAGCACCAGAGATGTGGACATTTCGGGATCACCCCTCCACTTT.

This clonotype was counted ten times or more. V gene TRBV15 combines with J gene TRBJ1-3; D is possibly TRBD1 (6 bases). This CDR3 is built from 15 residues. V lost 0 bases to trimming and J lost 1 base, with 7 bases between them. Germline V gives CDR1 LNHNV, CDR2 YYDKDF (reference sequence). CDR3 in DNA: TGTGCCACCAGCAGAGAGAGGGGGTCTGGAAACACCATATATTTT. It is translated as CATSRERGSGNTIYF.

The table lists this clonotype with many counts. This chain's CDR3 is CASGSFQMSGTQYF. CDR3 DNA: TGTGCCAGCGGCTCCTTCCAGATGTCGGGTACGCAGTATTTT. This chain connects TRBV7-9 to TRBJ2-3; the D is unclear. Germline loops: CDR1 SEHNR, CDR2 FQNEAQ (reference sequence). This CDR3 has 14 residues. Between the trimmed V and J ends, which lost 8 bases and 8 bases, there was a span of 20 bases.